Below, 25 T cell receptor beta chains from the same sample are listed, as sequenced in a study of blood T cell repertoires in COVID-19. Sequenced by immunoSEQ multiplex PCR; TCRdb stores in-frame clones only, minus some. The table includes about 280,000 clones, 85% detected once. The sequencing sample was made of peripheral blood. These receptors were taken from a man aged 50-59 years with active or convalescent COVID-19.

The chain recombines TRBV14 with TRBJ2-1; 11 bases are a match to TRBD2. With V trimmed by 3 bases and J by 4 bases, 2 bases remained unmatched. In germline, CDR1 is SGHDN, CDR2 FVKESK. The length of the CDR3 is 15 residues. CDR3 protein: CASSQLAGGYNEQFF. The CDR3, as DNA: TGTGCCAGCAGCCAGTTAGCGGGAGGGTACAATGAGCAGTTCTTC.

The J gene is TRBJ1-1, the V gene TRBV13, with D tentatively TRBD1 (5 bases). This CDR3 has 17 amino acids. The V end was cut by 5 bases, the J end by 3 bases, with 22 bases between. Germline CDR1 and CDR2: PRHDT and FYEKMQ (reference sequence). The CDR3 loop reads CASSNRGDHSGDTEAFF. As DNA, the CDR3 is TGTGCCAGCAGCAATCGCGGGGACCATAGCGGGGACACTGAAGCTTTCTTT.

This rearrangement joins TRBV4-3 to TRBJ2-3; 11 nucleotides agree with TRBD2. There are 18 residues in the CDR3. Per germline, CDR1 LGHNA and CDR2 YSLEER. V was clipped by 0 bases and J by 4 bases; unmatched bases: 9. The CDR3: CASSQEALSLAGADTQYF. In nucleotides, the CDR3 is TGCGCCAGCAGCCAAGAGGCCCTTTCACTAGCGGGAGCAGATACGCAGTATTTT.

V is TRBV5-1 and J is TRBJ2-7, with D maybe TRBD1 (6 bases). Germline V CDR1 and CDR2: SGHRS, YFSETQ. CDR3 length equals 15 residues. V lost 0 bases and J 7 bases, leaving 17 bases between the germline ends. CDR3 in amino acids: CASSLVPGAFDEQYF. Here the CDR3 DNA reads TGCGCCAGCAGCTTGGTTCCAGGGGCGTTTGATGAGCAGTACTTC.

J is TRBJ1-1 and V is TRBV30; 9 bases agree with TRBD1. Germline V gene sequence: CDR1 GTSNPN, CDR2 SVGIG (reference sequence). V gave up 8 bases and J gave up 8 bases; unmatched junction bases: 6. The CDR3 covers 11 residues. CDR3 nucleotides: TGTGCCAGCAGGGACAGGGTCGAAGCTTTCTTT. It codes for CASRDRVEAFF.

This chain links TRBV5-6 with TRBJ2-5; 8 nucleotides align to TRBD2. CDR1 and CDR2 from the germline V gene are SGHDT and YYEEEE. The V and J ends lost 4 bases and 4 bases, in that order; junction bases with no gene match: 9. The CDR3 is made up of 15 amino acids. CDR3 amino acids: CASSISGIRGETQYF. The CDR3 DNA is TGTGCCAGCAGCATTAGCGGGATAAGAGGAGAGACCCAGTACTTC.

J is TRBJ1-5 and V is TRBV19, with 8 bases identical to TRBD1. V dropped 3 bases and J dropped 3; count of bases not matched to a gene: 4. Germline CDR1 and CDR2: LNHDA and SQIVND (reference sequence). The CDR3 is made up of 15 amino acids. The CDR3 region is CASSIDRGNNQPQHF. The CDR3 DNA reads TGTGCCAGTAGTATCGACAGGGGAAACAATCAGCCCCAGCATTTT.

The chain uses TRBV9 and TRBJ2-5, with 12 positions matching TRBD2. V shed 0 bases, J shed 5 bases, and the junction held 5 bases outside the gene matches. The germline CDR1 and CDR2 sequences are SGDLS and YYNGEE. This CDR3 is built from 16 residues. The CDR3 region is CASSVGRLAGVETQYF. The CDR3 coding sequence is TGTGCCAGCAGCGTAGGCAGACTAGCGGGAGTGGAGACCCAGTACTTC.

This CDR3 is CASSYSWDRVGRAFF. CDR3 nucleotide sequence: TGTGCCAGCAGTTACAGTTGGGACAGGGTAGGGCGAGCTTTCTTT. The chain joins TRBV6-5 to TRBJ1-1; 9 bases are shared with TRBD1. V was pared by 2 bases and J by 10 bases, with 11 bases of the junction left unmatched. The germline V gene encodes CDR1 MNHEY and CDR2 SVGAGI. This CDR3 contains 15 residues.

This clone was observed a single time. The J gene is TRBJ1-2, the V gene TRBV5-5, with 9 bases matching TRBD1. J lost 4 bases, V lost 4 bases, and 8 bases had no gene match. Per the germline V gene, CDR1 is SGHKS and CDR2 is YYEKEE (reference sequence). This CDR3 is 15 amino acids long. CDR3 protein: CASSLRDRDTYGYTF. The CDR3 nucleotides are TGTGCCAGCAGCCTACGGGACAGGGATACCTATGGCTACACCTTC.

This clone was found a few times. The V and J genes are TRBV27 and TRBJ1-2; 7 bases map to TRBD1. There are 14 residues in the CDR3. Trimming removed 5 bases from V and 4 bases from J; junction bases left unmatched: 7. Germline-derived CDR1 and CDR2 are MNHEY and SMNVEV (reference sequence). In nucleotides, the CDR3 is TGTGCCAGCAGTCCAAAGGGACAGTTCTATGGCTACACCTTC. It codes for CASSPKGQFYGYTF.

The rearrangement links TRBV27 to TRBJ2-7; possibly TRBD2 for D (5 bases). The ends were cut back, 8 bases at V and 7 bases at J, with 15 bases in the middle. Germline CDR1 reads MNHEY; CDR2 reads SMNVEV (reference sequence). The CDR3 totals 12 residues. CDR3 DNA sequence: TGTGCCAGCCTTCGGGGAAACGGGGAGCAGTACTTC. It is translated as CASLRGNGEQYF.

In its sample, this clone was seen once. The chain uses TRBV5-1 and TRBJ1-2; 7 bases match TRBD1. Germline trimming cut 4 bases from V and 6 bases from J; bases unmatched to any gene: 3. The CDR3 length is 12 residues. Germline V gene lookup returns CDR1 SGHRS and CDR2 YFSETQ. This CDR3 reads CASSIGGNGYTF. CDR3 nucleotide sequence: TGCGCCAGCAGCATAGGGGGCAATGGCTACACCTTC.

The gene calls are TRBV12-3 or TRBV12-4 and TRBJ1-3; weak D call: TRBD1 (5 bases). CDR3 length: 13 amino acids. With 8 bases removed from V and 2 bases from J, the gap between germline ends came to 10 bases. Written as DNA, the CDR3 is TGTGCCAGCGGGGTCAGGGCTGGAAACACCATATATTTT. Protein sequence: CASGVRAGNTIYF.

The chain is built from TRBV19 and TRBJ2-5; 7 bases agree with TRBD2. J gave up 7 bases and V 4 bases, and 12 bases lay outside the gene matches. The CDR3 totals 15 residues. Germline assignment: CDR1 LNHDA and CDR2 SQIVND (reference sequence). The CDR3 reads CASSTSPGLIGTQYF. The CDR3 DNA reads TGTGCCAGTAGTACATCTCCGGGACTAATCGGGACCCAGTACTTC.

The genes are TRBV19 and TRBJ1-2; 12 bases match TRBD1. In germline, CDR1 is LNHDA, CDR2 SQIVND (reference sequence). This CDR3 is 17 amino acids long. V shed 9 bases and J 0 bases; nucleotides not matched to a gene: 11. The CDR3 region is CASRYGTGGLANYGYTF. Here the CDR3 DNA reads TGTGCCAGCCGCTACGGGACAGGGGGCCTTGCTAACTATGGCTACACCTTC.

The CDR3 loop reads CASSLWTGGTQYF. DNA of the CDR3: TGTGCCAGCAGCTTATGGACCGGGGGGACCCAGTACTTC. This chain connects TRBV7-2 to TRBJ2-5; possibly TRBD2 for D (6 bases). V gave up 2 bases and J gave up 7 bases, with 11 bases separating them. This CDR3 is built from 13 residues. The germline V gene has CDR1 SGHTA and CDR2 FQGNSA.

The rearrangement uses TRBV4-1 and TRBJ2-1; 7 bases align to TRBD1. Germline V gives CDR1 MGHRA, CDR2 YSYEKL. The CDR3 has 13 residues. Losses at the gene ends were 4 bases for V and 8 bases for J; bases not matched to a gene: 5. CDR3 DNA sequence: TGCGCCAGCAGCCTTAAGACAGGGTATGAGCAGTTCTTC. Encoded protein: CASSLKTGYEQFF.

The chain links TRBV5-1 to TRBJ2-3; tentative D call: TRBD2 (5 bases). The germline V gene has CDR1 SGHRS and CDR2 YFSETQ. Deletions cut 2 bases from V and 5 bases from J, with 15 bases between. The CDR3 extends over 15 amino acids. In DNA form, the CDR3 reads TGCGCCAGCAGCTTACGGGGTACAAAGGAAGATACGCAGTATTTT. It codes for CASSLRGTKEDTQYF. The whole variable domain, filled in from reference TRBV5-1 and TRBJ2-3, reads KAGVTQTPRYLIKTRGQQVTLSCSPISGHRSVSWYQQTPGQGLQFLFEYFSETQRNKGNFPGRFSGRQFSNSRSEMNVSTLELGDSALYLCASSLRGTKEDTQYFGPGTRLTVL.

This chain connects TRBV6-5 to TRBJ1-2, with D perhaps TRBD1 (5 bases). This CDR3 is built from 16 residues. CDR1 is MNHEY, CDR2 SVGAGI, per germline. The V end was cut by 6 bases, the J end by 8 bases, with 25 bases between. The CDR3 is CASSYPRDFKRAGYTF. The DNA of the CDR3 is TGTGCCAGCAGCTACCCACGGGACTTTAAACGAGCAGGCTACACCTTC.

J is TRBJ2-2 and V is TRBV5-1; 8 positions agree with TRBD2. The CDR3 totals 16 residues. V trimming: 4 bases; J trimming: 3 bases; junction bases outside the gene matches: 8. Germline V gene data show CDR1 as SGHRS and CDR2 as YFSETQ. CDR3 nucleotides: TGCGCCAGCAGCCAGGGCAGCGGGAGCTACACCGGGGAGCTGTTTTTT. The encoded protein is CASSQGSGSYTGELFF.

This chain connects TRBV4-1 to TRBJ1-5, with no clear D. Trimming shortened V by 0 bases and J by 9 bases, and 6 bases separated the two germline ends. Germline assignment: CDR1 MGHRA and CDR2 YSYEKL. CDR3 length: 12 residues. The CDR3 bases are TGCGCCAGCAGCCAAGAAGGGAGGCCCCAGCATTTT. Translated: CASSQEGRPQHF.

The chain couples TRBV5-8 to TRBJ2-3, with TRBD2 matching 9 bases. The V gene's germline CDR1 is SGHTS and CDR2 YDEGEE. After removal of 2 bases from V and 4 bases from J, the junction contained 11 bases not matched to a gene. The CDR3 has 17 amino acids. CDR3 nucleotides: TGTGCCAGCAGCTTAGGATCGAGTAGCGGGAGTTCAGATACGCAGTATTTT. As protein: CASSLGSSSGSSDTQYF. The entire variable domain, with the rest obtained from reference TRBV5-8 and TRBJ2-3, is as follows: EAGVTQSPTHLIKTRGQQATLRCSPISGHTSVYWYQQALGLGLQFLLWYDEGEERNRGNFPPRFSGRQFPNYSSELNVNALELEDSALYLCASSLGSSSGSSDTQYFGPGTRLTVL.

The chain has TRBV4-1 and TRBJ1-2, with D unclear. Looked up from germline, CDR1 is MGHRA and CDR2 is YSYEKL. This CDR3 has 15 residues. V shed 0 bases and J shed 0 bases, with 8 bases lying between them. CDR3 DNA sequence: TGCGCCAGCAGCCAAGAGGCACCTGCTAACTATGGCTACACCTTC. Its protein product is CASSQEAPANYGYTF.

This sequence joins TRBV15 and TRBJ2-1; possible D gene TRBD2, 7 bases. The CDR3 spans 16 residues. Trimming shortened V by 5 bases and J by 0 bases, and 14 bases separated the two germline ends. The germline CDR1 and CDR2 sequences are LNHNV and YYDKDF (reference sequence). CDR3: CATSEGGHNSYNEQFF. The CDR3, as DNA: TGTGCCACCAGCGAGGGGGGGCACAACTCCTACAATGAGCAGTTCTTC.